This T cell receptor (beta chain) derives from a study of post-analysis software for immune sequencing data. Study-wide results and limits: Normalized Chao1 diversity was significantly reduced in patients versus controls. The five TRBV segments detected at higher frequency in patients than in controls included TRBV5-6, TRBV5-1 and TRBV20-1. Strong same-batch co-clustering of samples appeared with F measure clustering.

The ends were cut back, 1 base at V and 2 bases at J, with 12 bases in the middle. The CDR3 is made up of 14 amino acids. Germline V gene sequence: CDR1 DFQATT, CDR2 SNEGSKA (reference sequence). Prepared TCR beta cDNA libraries contained unique molecular identifiers. Out of about 0.9 to 11 million T cells, roughly 0.5 million cDNA molecules were generated. TCRdb used MiXCR to reprocess the PCR reads, holding one entry per CDR3 protein. The sample holds fewer than 900,000 distinct CDR3 sequences, around 42% seen once. This clonotype was detected a few times. Its antigen is not known. This receptor was obtained from a girl aged 10-17 years with multiple sclerosis. V usage is TRBV20-1 and J usage is TRBJ2-7, with a tentative D call TRBD2 (6 bases). The specimen sequenced was blood. In DNA form, the CDR3 reads TGCAGTGCTAGAGTTGCGGGACCACCCTACGAGCAGTACTTC. This codes for CSARVAGPPYEQYF.